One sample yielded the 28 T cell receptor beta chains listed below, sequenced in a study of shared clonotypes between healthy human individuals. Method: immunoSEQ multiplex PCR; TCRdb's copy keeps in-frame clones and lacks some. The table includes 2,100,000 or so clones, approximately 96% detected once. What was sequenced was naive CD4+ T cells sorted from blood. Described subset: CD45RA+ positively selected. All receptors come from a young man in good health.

CDR3 amino acids: CASRKGGGARNEQFF. The CDR3 nucleotides read TGTGCCAGTAGGAAGGGGGGAGGTGCCCGCAATGAGCAGTTCTTC. The chain combines TRBV19 with TRBJ2-1, with D possibly being TRBD1 or TRBD2 (6 bases each). The CDR3 totals 15 residues. Germline values: CDR1 LNHDA, CDR2 SQIVND (reference sequence). V lost 6 bases and J lost 6, with 18 bases in between. Looking up the rest from reference TRBV19 and TRBJ2-1 gives the full variable domain: DGGITQSPKYLFRKEGQNVTLSCEQNLNHDAMYWYRQDPGQGLRLIYYSQIVNDFQKGDIAEGYSVSREKKESFPLTVTSAQKNPTAFYLCASRKGGGARNEQFFGPGTRLTVL.

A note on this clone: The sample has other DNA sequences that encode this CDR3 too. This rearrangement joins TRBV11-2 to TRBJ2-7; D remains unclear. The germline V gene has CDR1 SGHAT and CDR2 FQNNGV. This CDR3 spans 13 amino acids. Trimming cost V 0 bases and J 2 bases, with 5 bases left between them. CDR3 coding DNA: TGTGCCAGCAGCTTAGAGGGGACCTACGAGCAGTACTTC. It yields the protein CASSLEGTYEQYF.

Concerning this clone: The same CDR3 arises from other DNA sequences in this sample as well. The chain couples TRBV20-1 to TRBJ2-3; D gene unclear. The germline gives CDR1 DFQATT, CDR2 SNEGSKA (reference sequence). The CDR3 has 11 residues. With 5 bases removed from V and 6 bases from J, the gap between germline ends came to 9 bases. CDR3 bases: TGCAGTGCTTCATTTTTGGATACGCAGTATTTT. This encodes CSASFLDTQYF.

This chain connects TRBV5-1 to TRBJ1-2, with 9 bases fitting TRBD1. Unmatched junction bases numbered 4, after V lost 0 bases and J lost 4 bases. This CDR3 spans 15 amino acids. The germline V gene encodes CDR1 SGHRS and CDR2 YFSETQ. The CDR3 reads CASSLDTGGAYGYTF. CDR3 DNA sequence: TGCGCCAGCAGCTTGGATACAGGGGGCGCCTATGGCTACACCTTC. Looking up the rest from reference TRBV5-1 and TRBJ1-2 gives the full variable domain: KAGVTQTPRYLIKTRGQQVTLSCSPISGHRSVSWYQQTPGQGLQFLFEYFSETQRNKGNFPGRFSGRQFSNSRSEMNVSTLELGDSALYLCASSLDTGGAYGYTFGSGTRLTVV.

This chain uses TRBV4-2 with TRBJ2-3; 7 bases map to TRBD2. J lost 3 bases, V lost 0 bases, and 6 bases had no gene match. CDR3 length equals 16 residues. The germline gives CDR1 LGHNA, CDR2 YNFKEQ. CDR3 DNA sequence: TGTGCCAGCAGCCAAGATCGGGGGGTCGGGACAGATACGCAGTATTTT. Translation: CASSQDRGVGTDTQYF.

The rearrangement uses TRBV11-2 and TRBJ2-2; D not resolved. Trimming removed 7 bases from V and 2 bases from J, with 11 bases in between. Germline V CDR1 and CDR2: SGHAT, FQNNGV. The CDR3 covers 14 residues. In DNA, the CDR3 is TGTGCCAGCACCCCGCGGCAAAACACCGGGGAGCTGTTTTTT. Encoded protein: CASTPRQNTGELFF. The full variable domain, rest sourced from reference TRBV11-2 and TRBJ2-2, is EAGVAQSPRYKIIEKRQSVAFWCNPISGHATLYWYQQILGQGPKLLIQFQNNGVVDDSQLPKDRFSAERLKGVDSTLKIQPAKLEDSAVYLCASTPRQNTGELFFGEGSRLTVL.

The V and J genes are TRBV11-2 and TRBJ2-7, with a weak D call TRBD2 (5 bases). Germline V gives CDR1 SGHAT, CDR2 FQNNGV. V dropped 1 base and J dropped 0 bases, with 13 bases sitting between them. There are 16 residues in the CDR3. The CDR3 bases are TGTGCCAGCAGCTTAGCCCGGGATCTCAGCTCCTACGAGCAGTACTTC. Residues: CASSLARDLSSYEQYF.

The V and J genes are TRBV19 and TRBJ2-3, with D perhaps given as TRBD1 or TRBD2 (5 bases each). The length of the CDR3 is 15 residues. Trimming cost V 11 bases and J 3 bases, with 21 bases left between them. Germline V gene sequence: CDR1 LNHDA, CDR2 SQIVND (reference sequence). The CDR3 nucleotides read TGTGCCTCCGAGAGGGGCGGCAGATCGACAGATACGCAGTATTTT. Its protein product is CASERGGRSTDTQYF.

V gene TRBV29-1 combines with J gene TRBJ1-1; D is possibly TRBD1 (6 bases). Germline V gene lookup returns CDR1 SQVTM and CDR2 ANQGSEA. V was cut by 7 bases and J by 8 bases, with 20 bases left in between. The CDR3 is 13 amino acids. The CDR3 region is CSGRRGPLTEAFF. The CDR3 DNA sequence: TGCAGCGGGCGCAGGGGACCCCTAACAGAAGCTTTCTTT.

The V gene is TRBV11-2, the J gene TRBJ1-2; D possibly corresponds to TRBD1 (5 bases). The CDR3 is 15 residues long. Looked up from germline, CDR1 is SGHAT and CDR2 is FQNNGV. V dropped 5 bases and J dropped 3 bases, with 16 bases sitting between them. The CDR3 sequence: CASSLRRGGDYGYTF. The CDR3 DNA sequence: TGTGCCAGCAGCCTCCGACGTGGGGGAGACTATGGCTACACCTTC. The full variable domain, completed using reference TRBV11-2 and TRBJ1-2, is EAGVAQSPRYKIIEKRQSVAFWCNPISGHATLYWYQQILGQGPKLLIQFQNNGVVDDSQLPKDRFSAERLKGVDSTLKIQPAKLEDSAVYLCASSLRRGGDYGYTFGSGTRLTVV.

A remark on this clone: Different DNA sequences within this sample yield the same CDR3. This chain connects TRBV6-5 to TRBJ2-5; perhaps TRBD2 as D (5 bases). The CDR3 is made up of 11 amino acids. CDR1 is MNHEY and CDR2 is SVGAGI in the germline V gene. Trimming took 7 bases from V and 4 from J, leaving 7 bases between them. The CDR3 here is CASTAGETQYF. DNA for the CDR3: TGTGCCAGCACCGCGGGAGAGACCCAGTACTTC.

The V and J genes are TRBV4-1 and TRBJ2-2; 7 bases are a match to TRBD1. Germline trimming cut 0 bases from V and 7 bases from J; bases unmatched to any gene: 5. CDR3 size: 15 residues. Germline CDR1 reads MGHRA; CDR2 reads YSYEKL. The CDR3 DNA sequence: TGCGCCAGCAGCCAAGAGGGGACAGAGGGCGGGGAGCTGTTTTTT. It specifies CASSQEGTEGGELFF.

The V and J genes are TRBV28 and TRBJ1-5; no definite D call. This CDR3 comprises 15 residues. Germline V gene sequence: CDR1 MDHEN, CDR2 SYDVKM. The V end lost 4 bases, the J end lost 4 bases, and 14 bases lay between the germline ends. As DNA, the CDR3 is TGTGCCAGCAGTTCCGCCCCGCTGTTGAATCAGCCCCAGCATTTT. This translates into CASSSAPLLNQPQHF.

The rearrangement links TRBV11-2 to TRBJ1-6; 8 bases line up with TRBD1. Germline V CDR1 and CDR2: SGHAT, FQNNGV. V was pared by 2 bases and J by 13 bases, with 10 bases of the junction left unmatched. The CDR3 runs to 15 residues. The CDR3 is CASSLSAGGHGPLHF. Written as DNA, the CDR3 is TGTGCCAGCAGCTTATCGGCAGGGGGCCATGGGCCCCTCCACTTT.

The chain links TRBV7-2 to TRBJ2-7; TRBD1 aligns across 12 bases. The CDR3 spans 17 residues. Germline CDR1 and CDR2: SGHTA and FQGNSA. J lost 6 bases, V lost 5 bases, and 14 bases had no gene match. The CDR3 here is CASSISGTGGARGEQYF. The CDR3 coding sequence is TGTGCCAGCAGCATTTCCGGGACAGGGGGCGCTCGGGGCGAGCAGTACTTC.

The CDR3 sequence: CASSPAGTEETQYF. The CDR3 bases are TGTGCCAGCAGCCCGGCCGGGACAGAAGAGACCCAGTACTTC. V gene TRBV7-9 combines with J gene TRBJ2-5, with 7 positions matching TRBD1. The trim removed 5 bases at V and 3 bases at J, leaving 6 bases unmatched. From germline, CDR1 is SEHNR and CDR2 FQNEAQ (reference sequence). The CDR3 extends over 14 amino acids.

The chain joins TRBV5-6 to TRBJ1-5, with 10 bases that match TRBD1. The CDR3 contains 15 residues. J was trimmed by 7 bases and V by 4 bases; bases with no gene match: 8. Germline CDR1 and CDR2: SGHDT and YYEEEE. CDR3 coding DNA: TGTGCCAGCAGCAGACAGGGACAGGGGCACCAGCCCCAGCATTTT. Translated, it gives CASSRQGQGHQPQHF.

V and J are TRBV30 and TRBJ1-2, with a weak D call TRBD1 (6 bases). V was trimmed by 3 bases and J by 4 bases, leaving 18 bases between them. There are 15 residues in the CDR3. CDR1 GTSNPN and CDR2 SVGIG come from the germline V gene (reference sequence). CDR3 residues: CAWRPGTNNAYGYTF. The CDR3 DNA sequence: TGTGCCTGGAGGCCCGGGACAAATAACGCCTATGGCTACACCTTC.

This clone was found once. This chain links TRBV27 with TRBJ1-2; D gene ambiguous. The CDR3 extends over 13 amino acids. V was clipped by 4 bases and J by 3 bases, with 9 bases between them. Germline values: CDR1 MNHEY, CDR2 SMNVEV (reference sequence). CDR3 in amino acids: CASSSLLDYGYTF. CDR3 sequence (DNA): TGTGCCAGCAGTTCCTTATTGGACTATGGCTACACCTTC.

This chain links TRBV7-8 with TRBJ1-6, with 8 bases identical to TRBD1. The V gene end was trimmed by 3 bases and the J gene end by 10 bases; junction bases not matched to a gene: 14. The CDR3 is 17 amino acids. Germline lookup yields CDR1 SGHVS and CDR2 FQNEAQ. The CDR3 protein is CASSFEPGTGRNSPLHF. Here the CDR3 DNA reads TGTGCCAGCAGCTTCGAGCCCGGGACAGGCCGAAACTCACCCCTCCACTTT.

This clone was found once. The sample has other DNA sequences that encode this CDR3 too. The CDR3 DNA reads TGCGCCAGCAGCTCCGCGGGGGGCCAAGAGACCCAGTACTTC. Its translation is CASSSAGGQETQYF. The chain recombines TRBV5-1 with TRBJ2-5, with TRBD2 identical over 8 bases. The CDR3 is 14 residues long. Looked up from germline, CDR1 is SGHRS and CDR2 is YFSETQ. J was trimmed by 1 base and V by 3 bases; bases with no gene match: 2.

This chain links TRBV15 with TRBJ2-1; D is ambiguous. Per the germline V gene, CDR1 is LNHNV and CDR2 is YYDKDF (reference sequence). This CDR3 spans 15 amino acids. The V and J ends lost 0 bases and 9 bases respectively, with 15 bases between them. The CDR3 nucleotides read TGTGCCACCAGCAGAGATCGGGTATCTTCGGGTGAGCAGTTCTTC. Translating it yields CATSRDRVSSGEQFF. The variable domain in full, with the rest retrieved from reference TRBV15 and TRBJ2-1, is DAMVIQNPRYQVTQFGKPVTLSCSQTLNHNVMYWYQQKSSQAPKLLFHYYDKDFNNEADTPDNFQSRRPNTSFCFLDIRSPGLGDTAMYLCATSRDRVSSGEQFFGPGTRLTVL.

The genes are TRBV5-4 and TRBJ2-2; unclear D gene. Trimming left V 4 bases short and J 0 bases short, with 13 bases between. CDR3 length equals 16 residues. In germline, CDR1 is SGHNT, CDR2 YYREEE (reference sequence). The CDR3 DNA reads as TGTGCCAGCAGCCAAACTCAAATTGCGAACACCGGGGAGCTGTTTTTT. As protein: CASSQTQIANTGELFF.

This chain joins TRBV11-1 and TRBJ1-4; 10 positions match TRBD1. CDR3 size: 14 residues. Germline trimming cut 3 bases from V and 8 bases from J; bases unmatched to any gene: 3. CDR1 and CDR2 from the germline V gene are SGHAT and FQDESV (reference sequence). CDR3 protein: CASSFGTGDEKLFF. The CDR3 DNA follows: TGTGCCAGCAGCTTCGGGACAGGGGACGAAAAACTGTTTTTT.

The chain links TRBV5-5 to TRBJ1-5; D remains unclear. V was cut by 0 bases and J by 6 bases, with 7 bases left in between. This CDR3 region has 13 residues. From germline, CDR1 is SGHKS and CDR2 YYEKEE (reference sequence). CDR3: CASSLEESQPQHF. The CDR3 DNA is TGTGCCAGCAGCTTGGAAGAAAGTCAGCCCCAGCATTTT.

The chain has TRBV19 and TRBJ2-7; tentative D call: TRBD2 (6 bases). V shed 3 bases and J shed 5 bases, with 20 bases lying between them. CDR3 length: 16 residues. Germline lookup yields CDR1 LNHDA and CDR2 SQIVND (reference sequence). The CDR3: CASSISGYAGPNEQYF. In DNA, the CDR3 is TGTGCCAGTAGTATCAGCGGGTATGCAGGGCCTAACGAGCAGTACTTC.

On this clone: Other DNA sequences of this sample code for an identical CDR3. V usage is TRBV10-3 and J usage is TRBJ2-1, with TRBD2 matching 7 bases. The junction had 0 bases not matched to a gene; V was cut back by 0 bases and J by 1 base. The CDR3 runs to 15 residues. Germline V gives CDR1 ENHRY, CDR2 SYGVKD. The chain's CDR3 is CAISESGGSYNEQFF. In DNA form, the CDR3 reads TGTGCCATCAGTGAGTCGGGGGGGTCCTACAATGAGCAGTTCTTC.

The CDR3 region is CASSWGTPATGELFF. CDR3 nucleotides: TGCGCCAGCAGCTGGGGGACTCCCGCCACCGGGGAGCTGTTTTTT. The gene calls are TRBV5-1 and TRBJ2-2; D possibly corresponds to TRBD2 (6 bases). The germline V gene encodes CDR1 SGHRS and CDR2 YFSETQ. V was pared by 3 bases and J by 4 bases, with 13 bases between. This CDR3 is 15 amino acids long.